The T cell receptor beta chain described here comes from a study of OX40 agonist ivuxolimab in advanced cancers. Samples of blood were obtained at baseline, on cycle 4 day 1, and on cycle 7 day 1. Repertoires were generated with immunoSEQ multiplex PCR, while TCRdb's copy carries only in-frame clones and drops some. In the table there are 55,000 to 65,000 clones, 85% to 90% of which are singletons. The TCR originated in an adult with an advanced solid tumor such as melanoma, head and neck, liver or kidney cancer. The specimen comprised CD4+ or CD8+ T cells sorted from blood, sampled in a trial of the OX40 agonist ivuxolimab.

CDR3 loop: CASTKGTHYGYTF. CDR3 DNA sequence: TGTGCCAGCACTAAAGGGACTCACTATGGCTACACCTTC. This sequence joins TRBV25-1 and TRBJ1-2, with TRBD1 as a possible D gene (5 bases). The CDR3 covers 13 residues. Trimming removed 7 bases at V and 3 bases at J, with 12 bases between. CDR1 and CDR2 from the germline V gene are MGHDK and SYGVNS.